These 25 T cell receptor beta chains share one sample of origin, sequenced in a study of blood T cell repertoires in COVID-19. Generated by immunoSEQ multiplex PCR, the TCRdb table keeps only in-frame clones and is missing some. The table includes hundreds of thousands of clones, more than 75% detected once. Sequencing used PBMCs or T cells enriched from blood (not recorded which). The source is a woman aged 50 to 60 who had recovered from COVID-19.

V usage is TRBV18 and J usage is TRBJ1-5; 9 positions match TRBD1. Unmatched junction bases numbered 7, after V lost 6 bases and J lost 7 bases. Germline V gene data show CDR1 as KGHSH and CDR2 as LQKENI. The CDR3 loop spans 14 amino acids. The CDR3 DNA sequence: TGTGCCAGCTCGGAGACAGGGGGAGGGCAGCCCCAGCATTTT. As protein: CASSETGGGQPQHF.

This clone was seen just once. V usage is TRBV15 and J usage is TRBJ2-7, with D maybe TRBD2 (6 bases). The V gene lost 0 bases and the J gene lost 3 bases, with 12 bases spanning the gap. This CDR3 has 15 residues. The germline V gene has CDR1 LNHNV and CDR2 YYDKDF (reference sequence). CDR3 bases: TGTGCCACCAGCAGAGATGGAGGGAATGACTACGAGCAGTACTTC. It yields the protein CATSRDGGNDYEQYF.

The chain recombines TRBV3-1 (or the pseudogene TRBV3-2) with TRBJ1-1, with unresolved D. The germline V and J ends were trimmed by 6 bases and 3 bases, with 11 bases remaining between them. This CDR3 comprises 13 residues. Germline CDR1 and CDR2: LGHDT and YNNKEL (reference sequence). CDR3 protein: CASRIGGDTEAFF. DNA of the CDR3: TGTGCCAGCAGAATAGGCGGGGACACTGAAGCTTTCTTT.

The V gene is TRBV11-2, the J gene TRBJ2-5, with 13 bases matching TRBD2. The J segment lost 0 bases and the V segment lost 0 bases, leaving 4 bases of the junction unmatched. The germline gives CDR1 SGHAT, CDR2 FQNNGV. This CDR3 has 18 amino acids. This CDR3 reads CASSLDPGLAGHQETQYF. The CDR3 DNA sequence: TGTGCCAGCAGCTTAGATCCGGGACTAGCGGGGCACCAAGAGACCCAGTACTTC.

V usage is TRBV3-1 (or the pseudogene TRBV3-2) and J usage is TRBJ2-7; D gene uncertain. The V gene's germline CDR1 is LGHDT and CDR2 YNNKEL (reference sequence). Deletions cut 5 bases from V and 3 bases from J, with 5 bases between. The CDR3 is 11 residues long. DNA of the CDR3: TGTGCCAGCAGCGTCCACTACGAGCAGTACTTC. It yields the protein CASSVHYEQYF.

The chain combines TRBV30 with TRBJ1-2, with 7 bases fitting TRBD1. The CDR3 extends over 14 amino acids. V lost 4 bases, J lost 4 bases, and 9 bases stayed unmatched. Germline CDR1 and CDR2: GTSNPN and SVGIG (reference sequence). In DNA, the CDR3 is TGTGCCTGGAAACTCCAGGGGGGCTTCTATGGCTACACCTTC. Its protein is CAWKLQGGFYGYTF.

The J gene is TRBJ1-1, the V gene TRBV30; possible D gene TRBD1, 6 bases. V was cut by 2 bases and J by 4 bases, with 14 bases left in between. This CDR3 contains 14 residues. The V gene's germline CDR1 is GTSNPN and CDR2 SVGIG (reference sequence). The CDR3 sequence: CAWSTGGLGTEAFF. CDR3 sequence (DNA): TGTGCCTGGAGTACTGGGGGCTTGGGCACTGAAGCTTTCTTT.

The chain is built from TRBV28 and TRBJ1-5; 7 nucleotides align to TRBD1. Germline values: CDR1 MDHEN, CDR2 SYDVKM. The V segment lost 6 bases and the J segment 3 bases; nucleotides outside the gene matches: 5. The CDR3 covers 14 residues. The CDR3 here is CASRQQGNNQPQHF. DNA for the CDR3: TGTGCCAGCAGACAACAGGGGAACAATCAGCCCCAGCATTTT.

The gene calls are TRBV9 and TRBJ1-1, with D unclear. V was pared by 0 bases and J by 1 base, with 10 bases between. The germline gives CDR1 SGDLS, CDR2 YYNGEE. The CDR3 extends over 15 amino acids. CDR3 DNA sequence: TGTGCCAGCAGCGTAGGAGCGACTTCGAACACTGAAGCTTTCTTT. Its translation: CASSVGATSNTEAFF.

The genes are TRBV2 and TRBJ2-3; 7 bases are shared with TRBD2. The CDR3 has 14 residues. Per the germline V gene, CDR1 is SNHLY and CDR2 is FYNNEI. Trimming removed 1 base from V and 4 bases from J; junction bases left unmatched: 2. Here the CDR3 DNA reads TGTGCCAGCAGTGAAGAGCGGGGCCCAGATACGCAGTATTTT. Translation: CASSEERGPDTQYF.

This clone has only one observation. In DNA, the CDR3 is TGTGCCAGCAGCTTAGACAGGGGCTACGGGGAGCTGTTTTTT. This codes for CASSLDRGYGELFF. The gene calls are TRBV7-2 and TRBJ2-2, with TRBD1 matching over 7 bases. The ends lost 1 base at V and 7 bases at J; junction bases unmatched: 3. The CDR3 runs 14 residues. From germline, CDR1 is SGHTA and CDR2 FQGNSA.

This clone is a singleton in its sample. As DNA, the CDR3 is TGTGCCAGCAGTTTCCGACTACCTTACGAGCAGTACTTC. Translation gives CASSFRLPYEQYF. This chain joins TRBV28 and TRBJ2-7; D possibly corresponds to TRBD2 (5 bases). Germline CDR1 and CDR2: MDHEN and SYDVKM. V was trimmed by 3 bases and J by 4 bases, leaving 10 bases between them. The CDR3 spans 13 residues. The full variable domain, its missing parts supplied by reference TRBV28 and TRBJ2-7, is DVKVTQSSRYLVKRTGEKVFLECVQDMDHENMFWYRQDPGLGLRLIYFSYDVKMKEKGDIPEGYSVSREKKERFSLILESASTNQTSMYLCASSFRLPYEQYFGPGTRLTVT.

V gene TRBV5-4 combines with J gene TRBJ1-6, with D uncertain. CDR3 length: 13 residues. Trimming pared 2 bases from V and 10 bases from J, leaving 10 bases between. Germline assignment: CDR1 SGHNT and CDR2 YYREEE (reference sequence). CDR3 nucleotides: TGTGCCAGCAGCTTTTACTCGGAGTCACCCCTCCACTTT. This encodes CASSFYSESPLHF.

The V gene is TRBV19, the J gene TRBJ2-3; D ambiguous. Trimming left V 3 bases short and J 2 bases short, with 9 bases between. Germline V CDR1 and CDR2: LNHDA, SQIVND (reference sequence). The CDR3 has 14 amino acids. As DNA, the CDR3 is TGTGCCAGTAGTATCGCGGCTACCACAGATACGCAGTATTTT. The encoded protein is CASSIAATTDTQYF.

Ten or more counts support this clone. As DNA, the CDR3 is TGTGCCACTAGCATCCTATATGGCTACACCTTC. It specifies CATSILYGYTF. The rearrangement uses TRBV19 and TRBJ1-2; D is unclear. Trimming left V 10 bases short and J 5 bases short, with 11 bases between. The CDR3 is 11 amino acids. Germline CDR1 is LNHDA and CDR2 is SQIVND (reference sequence).

V and J are TRBV28 and TRBJ1-4, with unresolved D. Germline V CDR1 and CDR2: MDHEN, SYDVKM. The length of the CDR3 is 13 residues. Trimming took 10 bases from V and 2 from J, leaving 11 bases between them. CDR3 protein: CATLRSTNEKLFF. The CDR3 DNA sequence: TGTGCCACACTCAGGTCCACTAATGAAAAACTGTTTTTT.

The V and J genes are TRBV7-9 and TRBJ1-2, with 10 positions matching TRBD1. In germline, CDR1 is SEHNR, CDR2 FQNEAQ (reference sequence). The CDR3 loop spans 15 amino acids. V lost 5 bases and J lost 8; bases outside the gene matches: 11. CDR3: CASSTGTGVAGGYTF. CDR3 coding DNA: TGTGCCAGCAGCACCGGGACAGGGGTCGCCGGCGGCTACACCTTC.

This clone appeared once. This chain connects TRBV9 to TRBJ2-3; 8 bases agree with TRBD2. Germline-derived CDR1 and CDR2 are SGDLS and YYNGEE. The J segment lost 6 bases and the V segment lost 1 base, leaving 13 bases of the junction unmatched. The CDR3 consists of 17 residues. The CDR3 region has the DNA TGTGCCAGCAGCGTAAACCCCCCGGGGGGGTCCGGGGATACGCAGTATTTT. This translates into CASSVNPPGGSGDTQYF.

The rearrangement links TRBV6-5 to TRBJ2-2; 8 nucleotides agree with TRBD2. The CDR3 covers 15 residues. Per germline, CDR1 MNHEY and CDR2 SVGAGI. Unmatched junction bases numbered 9, after V lost 8 bases and J lost 4 bases. This CDR3 reads CASLSGGRGTGELFF. In DNA, the CDR3 is TGTGCCAGCCTTTCGGGGGGGCGAGGCACCGGGGAGCTGTTTTTT.

The genes are TRBV18 and TRBJ1-2; D is unclear. The CDR3 is made up of 14 amino acids. Between the trimmed V and J ends, which lost 2 bases and 1 base, there was a span of 8 bases. Germline V gene data show CDR1 as KGHSH and CDR2 as LQKENI. The CDR3 region has the DNA TGTGCCAGCTCACCAAGCGCAATTAACTATGGCTACACCTTC. Translation gives CASSPSAINYGYTF.

This clone occurred once. The rearrangement links TRBV5-1 to TRBJ1-6, with 8 bases aligning to TRBD1. Germline trimming cut 4 bases from V and 1 base from J; bases unmatched to any gene: 10. Germline lookup yields CDR1 SGHRS and CDR2 YFSETQ. The CDR3 extends over 18 amino acids. The CDR3 sequence: CASSPKDRGMSYNSPLHF. The CDR3 region has the DNA TGCGCCAGCAGCCCTAAAGACAGGGGAATGTCCTATAATTCACCCCTCCACTTT.

This chain uses TRBV21-1 with TRBJ2-7; the table's D call of TRBD1 was not tested on the DNA. TRBV21-1 is a recognized pseudogene. This CDR3 has 15 residues. The CDR3 here is CASSSHRDRPNEQYF. For the CDR3, the DNA is TGTGCCAGCAGCTCCCACCGGGACAGGCCCAACGAGCAGTACTTC.

A few counts support this clone. The chain couples TRBV5-5 to TRBJ2-1, with 9 positions matching TRBD2. The CDR3 extends over 15 amino acids. J gave up 7 bases and V 2 bases, and 7 bases lay outside the gene matches. CDR1 is SGHKS and CDR2 is YYEKEE in the germline V gene (reference sequence). The CDR3 region is CASSFLAGGPNEQFF. CDR3 bases: TGTGCCAGCAGCTTTTTGGCGGGGGGGCCGAATGAGCAGTTCTTC.

The chain is built from TRBV12-3 or TRBV12-4 and TRBJ2-2, with unresolved D. Trimming pared 6 bases from V and 2 bases from J, leaving 7 bases between. The CDR3 totals 13 residues. The CDR3 DNA reads as TGTGCCAGCAGCGACACAAACACCGGGGAGCTGTTTTTT. This encodes CASSDTNTGELFF.

V gene TRBV4-2 combines with J gene TRBJ1-1, with D unresolved. V lost 1 base and J lost 1, with 13 bases in between. The CDR3 runs to 16 residues. Looked up from germline, CDR1 is LGHNA and CDR2 is YNFKEQ. CDR3 loop: CASSQVSLSRNTEAFF. The CDR3 nucleotides read TGTGCCAGCAGCCAAGTGTCCCTCTCCCGGAACACTGAAGCTTTCTTT.